Following are 30 T cell receptor beta chains from one sample sequenced in a study of cytomegalovirus exposure and HLA in healthy donors. Primers: 60 Vbeta forward and 13 Jbeta reverse. Sequencing was performed with immunoSEQ multiplex PCR; in TCRdb, only in-frame clones are kept and a portion is missing. The sample includes more than 100,000 clones, around two thirds of them seen just once. Sequenced material: PBMCs. These receptors all stem from a woman aged 50 to 60 in good health and CMV-seronegative.

The chain carries TRBV18 and TRBJ2-7, with D perhaps matching TRBD1 (5 bases). In germline, CDR1 is KGHSH, CDR2 LQKENI. Trimming took off 0 bases at V and 6 bases at J, with 6 bases between the two ends. The CDR3 has 12 residues. The CDR3 here is CASSPPGREQYF. Here the CDR3 DNA reads TGTGCCAGCTCACCACCGGGGCGCGAGCAGTACTTC.

The V call is TRBV5-1, the J call TRBJ1-2; 7 positions agree with TRBD1. Germline CDR1 SGHRS, CDR2 YFSETQ. Trimming removed 2 bases from V and 4 bases from J; junction bases left unmatched: 8. This CDR3 is built from 15 residues. The CDR3 DNA sequence: TGCGCCAGCAGCTTCAGCCCGCCAGGGGGCTATGGCTACACCTTC. Translation: CASSFSPPGGYGYTF.

This chain links TRBV11-3 with TRBJ1-4; D not resolved. The ends were cut back, 5 bases at V and 3 bases at J, with 13 bases in the middle. Germline V CDR1 and CDR2: SGHNT, YENEEA. CDR3 length equals 15 residues. The CDR3 bases are TGTGCCAGCAGCCATGACGGGTCGGCTAATGAAAAACTGTTTTTT. This sequence encodes CASSHDGSANEKLFF.

This clone came up a few times. V is TRBV11-2 and J is TRBJ2-2; D may be TRBD2 (6 bases). Germline-derived CDR1 and CDR2 are SGHAT and FQNNGV. There are 16 residues in the CDR3. Trimming cost V 1 base and J 0 bases, with 9 bases left between them. CDR3 sequence: CASSLGVAANTGELFF. CDR3 DNA: TGTGCCAGCAGCTTAGGGGTAGCGGCGAACACCGGGGAGCTGTTTTTT.

The chain combines TRBV27 with TRBJ2-7; the D gene is possibly TRBD2 (6 bases). CDR3 length: 15 residues. V was clipped by 5 bases and J by 2 bases, with 16 bases between them. The germline V gene has CDR1 MNHEY and CDR2 SMNVEV (reference sequence). CDR3 region: CASSGPGRLPYEQYF. For the CDR3, the DNA is TGTGCCAGCAGTGGCCCCGGGAGACTCCCCTACGAGCAGTACTTC.

This clone was counted a few times. The rearrangement joins TRBV11-3 to TRBJ2-1, with TRBD2 matching over 10 bases. The CDR3 loop spans 15 amino acids. The J segment lost 7 bases and the V segment lost 3 bases, leaving 6 bases of the junction unmatched. CDR1 and CDR2 (germline): SGHNT, YENEEA. The CDR3 spells CASSLEREGQNEQFF. The CDR3 nucleotides are TGTGCCAGCAGCTTGGAGCGGGAGGGCCAGAATGAGCAGTTCTTC.

The chain uses TRBV6-1 and TRBJ1-1; maybe TRBD1 (6 bases). Germline loops: CDR1 MNHNS, CDR2 SASEGT. This CDR3 is 14 amino acids long. Trimming removed 7 bases at V and 6 bases at J, with 18 bases between. The DNA of the CDR3 is TGTGCCAGCATAGGAGGACAGAGGAGCCCTGAAGCTTTCTTT. Translation gives CASIGGQRSPEAFF.

This rearrangement joins TRBV6-1 to TRBJ1-3, with 9 bases that match TRBD1. The germline gives CDR1 MNHNS, CDR2 SASEGT. J gave up 3 bases and V 4 bases, and 4 bases lay outside the gene matches. The CDR3 has 15 amino acids. Written as DNA, the CDR3 is TGTGCCAGCAGTGTTATGACAGGGGGTGGAAACACCATATATTTT. This codes for CASSVMTGGGNTIYF.

This clone has just a few counts. This chain connects TRBV29-1 to TRBJ2-1; TRBD2 aligns across 7 bases. Germline CDR1 is SQVTM and CDR2 is ANQGSEA. V lost 7 bases, J lost 5 bases, and 11 bases stayed unmatched. CDR3 length: 14 residues. CDR3 in amino acids: CSALTASGDNEQFF. The CDR3 DNA reads as TGCAGCGCCTTAACGGCTAGCGGAGACAATGAGCAGTTCTTC.

The V call is TRBV5-1, the J call TRBJ1-2; 9 bases fit TRBD1. CDR3 length equals 15 residues. Germline V CDR1 and CDR2: SGHRS, YFSETQ. The trim removed 4 bases at V and 2 bases at J, leaving 6 bases unmatched. CDR3 protein: CASSPEGQGNYGYTF. CDR3 sequence (DNA): TGCGCCAGCAGCCCGGAGGGACAGGGCAACTATGGCTACACCTTC. The full variable domain, with the rest looked up from reference TRBV5-1 and TRBJ1-2, is KAGVTQTPRYLIKTRGQQVTLSCSPISGHRSVSWYQQTPGQGLQFLFEYFSETQRNKGNFPGRFSGRQFSNSRSEMNVSTLELGDSALYLCASSPEGQGNYGYTFGSGTRLTVV.

The V call is TRBV4-3, the J call TRBJ1-2; perhaps TRBD1 as D (6 bases). Germline CDR1 reads LGHNA; CDR2 reads YSLEER. CDR3 length equals 16 residues. V lost 0 bases to trimming and J lost 4 bases, with 15 bases between them. DNA for the CDR3: TGCGCCAGCAGCCAAGAACGCACACAGGGACGCTATGGCTACACCTTC. Translation gives CASSQERTQGRYGYTF.

The table lists this clone with a few counts. The J gene is TRBJ1-4, the V gene TRBV5-1; possibly TRBD1 for D (6 bases). V lost 5 bases and J 7 bases, leaving 15 bases between the germline ends. The CDR3 is made up of 14 amino acids. Germline V gene sequence: CDR1 SGHRS, CDR2 YFSETQ. CDR3 protein: CASRAVVTGEKLFF. CDR3 sequence (DNA): TGCGCCAGCAGGGCCGTCGTGACAGGTGAAAAACTGTTTTTT.

The chain joins TRBV7-6 to TRBJ2-5, with D possibly TRBD1 on 5 matching bases. Germline values: CDR1 SGHVS, CDR2 FNYEAQ. The V gene lost 5 bases and the J gene lost 2 bases, with 6 bases spanning the gap. The CDR3 is 12 amino acids. DNA for the CDR3: TGTGCCAGCAGCCGACAGCAAGAGACCCAGTACTTC. It encodes CASSRQQETQYF.

The chain couples TRBV27 to TRBJ1-6; no reliable D call. This CDR3 is built from 14 residues. Germline CDR1 and CDR2: MNHEY and SMNVEV (reference sequence). V was pared by 2 bases and J by 2 bases, with 4 bases between. CDR3 in DNA: TGTGCCAGCAGTTTAAGCCCCTATAATTCACCCCTCCACTTT. This translates into CASSLSPYNSPLHF.

CDR3 nucleotide sequence: TGCGCCAGCAGTCCCCCGGGTGCCGGCTACACCTTC. Its protein product is CASSPPGAGYTF. This chain connects TRBV5-1 to TRBJ1-2; D is unclear. The CDR3 consists of 12 residues. The V end lost 5 bases, the J end lost 8 bases, and 13 bases lay between the germline ends. CDR1 SGHRS and CDR2 YFSETQ come from the germline V gene.

V is TRBV6-5 and J is TRBJ1-6; no reliable D call. V lost 2 bases and J lost 9, with 8 bases in between. There are 13 residues in the CDR3. In germline, CDR1 is MNHEY, CDR2 SVGAGI. This CDR3 is CASSYATTSPLHF. The DNA of the CDR3 is TGTGCCAGCAGTTACGCCACAACTTCACCCCTCCACTTT.

V gene TRBV18 combines with J gene TRBJ2-7, with 7 bases identical to TRBD1. The CDR3 runs 15 residues. Trimming removed 1 base from V and 5 bases from J; junction bases left unmatched: 8. Germline values: CDR1 KGHSH, CDR2 LQKENI. The CDR3 is CASSPLQGTGDEQYF. As DNA, the CDR3 is TGTGCCAGCTCACCACTGCAGGGTACAGGGGACGAGCAGTACTTC.

The chain joins TRBV7-9 to TRBJ2-1, with D possibly being TRBD1 (5 bases). This CDR3 spans 13 amino acids. V was shortened by 5 bases and J by 6 bases, with 11 bases between the two germline ends. CDR1 and CDR2 from the germline V gene are SEHNR and FQNEAQ (reference sequence). The CDR3 nucleotides read TGTGCCAGCAGCCGAGACAGCATCAATGAGCAGTTCTTC. It encodes CASSRDSINEQFF.

This chain connects TRBV6-5 to TRBJ2-5, with TRBD2 matching 10 bases. V gave up 9 bases and J gave up 2 bases; unmatched junction bases: 6. Germline CDR1 reads MNHEY; CDR2 reads SVGAGI. The CDR3 spans 14 residues. CDR3 nucleotides: TGTGCCAGACTAGCGGGATGGGGACAAGAGACCCAGTACTTC. It encodes CARLAGWGQETQYF.

The J gene is TRBJ2-7, the V gene TRBV6-1, with 7 positions matching TRBD2. The junction had 11 bases not matched to a gene; V was cut back by 2 bases and J by 7 bases. In germline, CDR1 is MNHNS, CDR2 SASEGT. The CDR3 has 15 amino acids. The CDR3: CASSEPTSPEGEQYF. As DNA, the CDR3 is TGTGCCAGCAGTGAACCGACTAGCCCAGAAGGGGAGCAGTACTTC.

This sequence joins TRBV7-9 and TRBJ1-1; 7 bases agree with TRBD1. Per the germline V gene, CDR1 is SEHNR and CDR2 is FQNEAQ (reference sequence). The CDR3 covers 13 residues. Trimming took 5 bases from V and 5 from J; bases not matched to a gene: 5. CDR3 protein: CASSKGQLTEAFF. CDR3 bases: TGTGCCAGCAGCAAGGGACAGCTAACTGAAGCTTTCTTT.

This clone showed up just once. The chain carries TRBV19 and TRBJ1-1; D unclear. Germline values: CDR1 LNHDA, CDR2 SQIVND (reference sequence). This CDR3 has 15 residues. The germline V and J ends were trimmed by 4 bases and 3 bases, with 15 bases remaining between them. The DNA for the CDR3 is TGTGCCAGTAGTACGCGCTCTGATTCTTACACTGAAGCTTTCTTT. This sequence encodes CASSTRSDSYTEAFF. The variable domain in full, completed from reference TRBV19 and TRBJ1-1, reads DGGITQSPKYLFRKEGQNVTLSCEQNLNHDAMYWYRQDPGQGLRLIYYSQIVNDFQKGDIAEGYSVSREKKESFPLTVTSAQKNPTAFYLCASSTRSDSYTEAFFGQGTRLTVV.

The chain is built from TRBV5-5 and TRBJ1-2; 9 bases align to TRBD1. Germline trimming cut 4 bases from V and 3 bases from J; bases unmatched to any gene: 10. Germline lookup yields CDR1 SGHKS and CDR2 YYEKEE (reference sequence). The CDR3 extends over 16 amino acids. Written as DNA, the CDR3 is TGTGCCAGCAGCCCGCTCAACAGGGGGCCAGACTATGGCTACACCTTC. Its translation is CASSPLNRGPDYGYTF.

This rearrangement joins TRBV21-1 to TRBJ2-1; the DNA was not used to check the table's D call, TRBD2. TRBV21-1 is a documented pseudogene. This CDR3 spans 17 amino acids. CDR3 sequence: CASTYNRANYGRNEQFF. CDR3 DNA sequence: TGTGCCAGCACCTACAACAGGGCAAACTACGGGAGGAATGAGCAGTTCTTC.

This chain links TRBV10-3 with TRBJ2-7, with a weak D call TRBD2 (6 bases). From germline, CDR1 is ENHRY and CDR2 SYGVKD. V was shortened by 5 bases and J by 2 bases, with 10 bases between the two germline ends. The CDR3 has 13 amino acids. CDR3 protein: CAISNSGAYEQYF. CDR3 nucleotides: TGTGCCATCAGTAATAGCGGAGCCTACGAGCAGTACTTC.

The gene calls are TRBV5-6 and TRBJ1-1; D possibly corresponds to TRBD1 (6 bases). V shed 3 bases and J shed 2 bases, with 11 bases lying between them. The CDR3 runs to 14 residues. CDR1 and CDR2 from the germline V gene are SGHDT and YYEEEE. CDR3 in DNA: TGTGCCAGCAGCTGGGGACACTTTAACACTGAAGCTTTCTTT. This gives the protein CASSWGHFNTEAFF.

The V call is TRBV7-8, the J call TRBJ1-1; D may be TRBD1 (5 bases). The CDR3 runs 14 residues. The germline V and J ends were trimmed by 5 bases and 6 bases, with 16 bases remaining between them. The germline CDR1 and CDR2 sequences are SGHVS and FQNEAQ. The CDR3 loop reads CASSGPGKGPEAFF. The DNA of the CDR3 is TGTGCCAGCAGCGGTCCAGGGAAAGGCCCTGAAGCTTTCTTT.

In its sample, this clone was seen a few times. This chain links TRBV11-2 with TRBJ1-4, with 11 bases aligning to TRBD1. The J segment lost 5 bases and the V segment lost 5 bases, leaving 13 bases of the junction unmatched. Germline V gene sequence: CDR1 SGHAT, CDR2 FQNNGV. The CDR3 loop spans 18 amino acids. CDR3 bases: TGTGCCAGCAGCGTCGGACAGGGGGCGCGGGTAATGAATGAAAAACTGTTTTTT. It encodes CASSVGQGARVMNEKLFF.

This clone was counted a few times. The chain is built from TRBV4-3 and TRBJ2-5; 11 positions agree with TRBD2. The CDR3 totals 16 residues. The germline CDR1 and CDR2 sequences are LGHNA and YSLEER. V was clipped by 1 base and J by 5 bases; unmatched bases: 6. The CDR3 DNA is TGCGCCAGCAGCCAAGCTTGGACTAGCGGGTGGGAGACCCAGTACTTC. Residues: CASSQAWTSGWETQYF.

The chain employs TRBV11-2 and TRBJ1-2; D may be TRBD1 (5 bases). The CDR3 extends over 13 amino acids. Germline V gene sequence: CDR1 SGHAT, CDR2 FQNNGV. V dropped 3 bases and J dropped 6 bases, with 11 bases sitting between them. The CDR3 loop is CASSFSGQNGYTF. The CDR3 bases are TGTGCCAGCAGCTTTAGTGGACAAAATGGCTACACCTTC.